This record covers a single T cell receptor (beta chain). There is no known antigen for this receptor. Base qualities were left out, and no much larger clone turns up one base away. This sample is part of a study of Ad26.COV2.S vaccination and SARS-CoV-2 variants (dated by TCRdb to about 2021). For the wider study: Vaccine-arm donors came from COV1001, a multicentre, randomized, double-blind, placebo-controlled phase I-IIa trial of Ad26.COV2.S in healthy adults. Ad26.COV2.S was given intramuscularly at 5x10^10 or 1x10^11 viral particles, as a single shot or as two shots 56 days apart. TCRbeta repertoire sequencing was used to assess the specificity and breadth of SARS-CoV-2-reactive T cell receptors after Ad26.COV2.S vaccination. A total of 32 samples were included in the TCR-sequenced set, comprising roughly 19 Ad26.COV2.S vaccine recipients, 5 placebo recipients and 8 SARS-CoV-2 convalescent individuals. Participants in the trial were split at random into five groups of five each, receiving low-dose or high-dose Ad26.COV2.S once or twice, or else placebo on both occasions. Blinding of investigators to trial group allocation was maintained during experiments and outcome assessment. What the study reported, not specific to this receptor: Compared with placebo recipients, Ad26.COV2.S recipients showed higher spike-specific TCR breadth (P = 0.0014). Substantial breadth of spike-specific CD8+ and CD4+ T cell responses was reported after vaccination. The authors noted that total T cell responses may have been underestimated by the TCR breadth and depth analyses. Vaccine and placebo recipients had similar non-spike TCR breadth, a finding consistent with the vaccine containing only spike. The study lacked the statistical power to compare responses across vaccine doses or regimens.

The meaning of the sample's treatment or condition label: some 19 received Ad26.COV2.S at low or high dose, single or two shots; roughly five received placebo; per-sample allocation not given. For vaccine and placebo recipients, repertoires were sequenced using samples collected on day 63 after the first injection. Cohort 1b enrolled fewer than 30 adults aged 18-55 years at a single site in Boston, USA, between 29 July and 7 August 2020. Ad26.COV2.S consisted of a replication-incompetent adenovirus type 26 vector by which a prefusion-stabilized SARS-CoV-2 spike protein from the original Wuhan strain was expressed. The CDR3 numbers 15 residues from cysteine through phenylalanine. Just the 45-base CDR3 DNA is kept, in frame starting at base 1. V is reduced by 0 bases and J by 0 bases, leaving a spacing of 8 bases between them. CDR1 MNHEY and CDR2 SVGAGI are derived from the germline V gene. The immunoSEQ Assay was used to sequence TCRbeta CDR3 regions. After extraction, genomic DNA underwent amplification by bias-controlled multiplex PCR, followed by high-throughput sequencing. The published analysis was carried out like this. To quantify the absolute abundance of every unique TCRbeta CDR3 region, sequences were collapsed and filtered. T cell fraction was estimated by normalization of TCRbeta template counts to usable DNA, with usable DNA being measured through amplification of reference genes present in all nucleated cells. Repertoire TCRs were annotated as SARS-CoV-2-specific when V gene, CDR3 amino acid sequence and J gene were exactly matched to a known reactive TCR set. The reference SARS-CoV-2 TCR set came from MIRA and was filtered for enrichment in COVID-19-positive ImmuneCODE repertoires, removing public or cross-reactive TCRs. Using the MIRA antigens, annotated TCRs were further analysed by specific ORF or by position within an ORF. Breadth was defined as annotated unique rearrangements over total unique productive rearrangements; depth was the summed frequency of those rearrangements. TCR breadth was compared between groups using two-sided Wilcoxon rank-sum tests. Entries here come from immuneACCESS through TCRdb and include only in-frame sequences with V and J called. Some clones fail to appear in such tables; in the studies checked, an unresolved V gene covers under half of the shortfall, and the cause of the remainder is unknown. V and J calls and clone size are as listed in that table; D and trimming were resolved from the DNA. The sample includes about 390,000 clones, with roughly nine tenths observed a single time. The top ten clones comprise approximately 3.7% of the sample.

The origin of this receptor is a person aged 18-60 years who received the Ad26.COV2.S COVID-19 vaccine or a placebo. The sequence joins TRBV6-5 to TRBJ1-1; the D segment cannot be called with confidence. Specimen: peripheral blood, collected in a trial of Ad26.COV2.S vaccine versus placebo. The CDR3 amino acid sequence is: CASSYSVGMNTEAFF. At the DNA level, the sequence is TGTGCCAGCAGTTACTCGGTCGGCATGAACACTGAAGCTTTCTTT.